This TCR beta chain was recorded in a study of T cell repertoires in cytomegalovirus infection. General observations from the study: Dominating the ex vivo response were HLA-C-restricted CMV-specific TCR beta clonotypes.

This clonotype was seen a handful of times. The antigen is not known. TCRdb redid the calling of the reads with MiXCR, one entry per CDR3 protein. The profile shows around 100,000 distinct CDR3 sequences, about 30% of them singletons. Unmatched junction bases numbered 5, after V lost 3 bases and J lost 2 bases. CDR3 size: 14 residues. Germline V gene lookup returns CDR1 DFQATT and CDR2 SNEGSKA (reference sequence). V is TRBV20-1 and J is TRBJ2-3; TRBD2 matches at 7 bases. Specimen: CD8+ T cells from cultured PBMCs, collected from culture after CMV antigen stimulation. The receptor was isolated from a human donor in good health (CMV status not recorded). Some clones in this sample may be carry-over from other donors' samples. The CDR3 region is CSARELAPTDTQYF. In DNA, the CDR3 is TGCAGTGCTAGGGAACTAGCGCCCACAGATACGCAGTATTTT.